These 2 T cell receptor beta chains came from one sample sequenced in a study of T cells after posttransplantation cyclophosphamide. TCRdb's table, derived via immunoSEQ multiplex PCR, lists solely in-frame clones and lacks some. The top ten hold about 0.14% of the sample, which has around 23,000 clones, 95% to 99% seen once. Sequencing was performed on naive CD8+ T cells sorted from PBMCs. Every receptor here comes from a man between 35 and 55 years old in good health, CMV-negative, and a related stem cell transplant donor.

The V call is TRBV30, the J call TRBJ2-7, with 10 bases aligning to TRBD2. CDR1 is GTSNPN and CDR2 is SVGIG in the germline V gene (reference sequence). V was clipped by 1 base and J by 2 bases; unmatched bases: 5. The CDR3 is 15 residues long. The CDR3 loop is CAWSGIAGGTYEQYF. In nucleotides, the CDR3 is TGTGCCTGGAGTGGGATAGCGGGGGGAACCTACGAGCAGTACTTC. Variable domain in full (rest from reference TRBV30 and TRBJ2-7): SQTIHQWPATLVQPVGSPLSLECTVEGTSNPNLYWYRQAAGRGLQLLFYSVGIGQISSEVPQNLSASRPQDRQFILSSKKLLLSDSGFYLCAWSGIAGGTYEQYFGPGTRLTVT.

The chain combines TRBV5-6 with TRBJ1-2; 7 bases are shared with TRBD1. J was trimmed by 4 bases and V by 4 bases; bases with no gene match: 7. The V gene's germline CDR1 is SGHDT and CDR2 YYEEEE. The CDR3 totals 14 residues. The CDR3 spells CASSAGQSFYGYTF. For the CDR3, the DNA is TGTGCCAGCAGCGCGGGACAGAGCTTCTATGGCTACACCTTC.